This T cell receptor beta chain was sequenced for a study of blood T cell repertoires in COVID-19. Sequenced by immunoSEQ multiplex PCR; TCRdb stores in-frame clones only, minus some. The sample includes over 85,000 clones, around 80% of them seen just once. V was clipped by 5 bases and J by 0 bases, with 10 bases between them. Germline CDR1 and CDR2: MNHEY and SMNVEV (reference sequence). The CDR3 is made up of 15 amino acids. Sample: peripheral blood. The receptor comes from a man aged 55 to 70 with active or convalescent COVID-19. This rearrangement joins TRBV27 to TRBJ1-4; D remains ambiguous. CDR3 sequence (DNA): TGTGCCAGCAGTCCCATCCCCCCAACTAATGAAAAACTGTTTTTT. It is translated as CASSPIPPTNEKLFF. Filled out from reference TRBV27 and TRBJ1-4, the complete variable domain reads EAQVTQNPRYLITVTGKKLTVTCSQNMNHEYMSWYRQDPGLGLRQIYYSMNVEVTDKGDVPEGYKVSRKEKRNFPLILESPSPNQTSLYFCASSPIPPTNEKLFFGSGTQLSVL.